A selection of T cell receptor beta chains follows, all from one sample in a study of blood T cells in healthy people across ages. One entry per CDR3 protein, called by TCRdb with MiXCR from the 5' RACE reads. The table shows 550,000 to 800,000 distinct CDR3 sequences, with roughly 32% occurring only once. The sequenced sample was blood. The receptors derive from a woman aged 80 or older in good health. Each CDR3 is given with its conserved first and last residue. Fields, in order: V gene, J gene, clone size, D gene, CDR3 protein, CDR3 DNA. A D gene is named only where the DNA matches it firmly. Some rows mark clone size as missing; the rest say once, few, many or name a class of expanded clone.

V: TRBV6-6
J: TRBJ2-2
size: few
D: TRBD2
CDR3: CASRGTGGITGELFF
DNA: TGTGCCAGCAGAGGGACCGGGGGGATCACCGGGGAGCTGTTTTTT

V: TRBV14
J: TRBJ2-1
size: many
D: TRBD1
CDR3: CASSQDAFRTGGKNEQFF
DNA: TGTGCCAGCAGCCAAGATGCTTTCAGGACAGGGGGCAAAAATGAGCAGTTCTTC

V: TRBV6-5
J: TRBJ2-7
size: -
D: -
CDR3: CASRSGLSYEQYF
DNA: TGTGCCAGCAGATCGGGCCTTTCCTACGAGCAGTACTTC

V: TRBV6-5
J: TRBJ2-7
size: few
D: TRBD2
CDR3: CASSSSRSGSTHEQYF
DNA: TGTGCCAGCAGTTCCTCTCGCAGCGGGAGTACCCACGAGCAGTACTTC

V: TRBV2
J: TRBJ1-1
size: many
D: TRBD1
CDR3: CASSAGQFNTEAFF
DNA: TGTGCCAGCAGCGCGGGACAGTTTAACACTGAAGCTTTCTTT

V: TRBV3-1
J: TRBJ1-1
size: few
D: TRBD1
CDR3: CASSHGTVDEAFF
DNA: TGTGCCAGCAGCCACGGGACAGTTGATGAAGCTTTCTTT

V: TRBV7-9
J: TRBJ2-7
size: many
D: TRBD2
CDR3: CASSSARGRRTSGYEQYF
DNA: TGTGCCAGCAGCTCAGCGAGGGGACGGAGGACTAGCGGCTACGAGCAGTACTTC

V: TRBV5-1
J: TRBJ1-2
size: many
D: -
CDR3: CASSLWEGTGYTF
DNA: TGCGCCAGCAGCTTGTGGGAAGGGACGGGCTACACCTTC

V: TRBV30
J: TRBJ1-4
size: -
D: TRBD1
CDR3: CAWRTGVREKLFF
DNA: TGTGCCTGGAGGACAGGGGTGCGGGAAAAACTGTTTTTT

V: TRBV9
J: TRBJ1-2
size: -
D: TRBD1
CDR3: CASSVDWGGGTANYGYTF
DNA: TGTGCCAGCAGCGTAGATTGGGGTGGCGGGACAGCTAACTATGGCTACACCTTC

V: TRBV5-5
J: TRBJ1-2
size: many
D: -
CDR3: CASSLGGLGSRSYGYTF
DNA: TGTGCCAGCAGCTTGGGCGGGTTGGGGAGCAGAAGCTATGGCTACACCTTC

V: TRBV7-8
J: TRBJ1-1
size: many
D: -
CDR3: CASSPFEGNTEAFF
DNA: TGTGCCAGCAGCCCGTTCGAGGGTAACACTGAAGCTTTCTTT

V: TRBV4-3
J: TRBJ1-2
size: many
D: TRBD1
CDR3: CASSPRGDRGVGYTF
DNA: TGCGCCAGCAGCCCACGAGGGGACAGGGGGGTTGGCTACACCTTC

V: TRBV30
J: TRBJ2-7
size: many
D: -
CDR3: CAWSALGGYEQYF
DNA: TGTGCCTGGAGTGCGCTAGGGGGCTACGAGCAGTACTTC

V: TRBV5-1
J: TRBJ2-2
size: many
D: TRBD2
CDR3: CASSLRGTSRANTGELFF
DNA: TGCGCCAGCAGCTTGAGGGGGACTAGTCGTGCGAACACCGGGGAGCTGTTTTTT

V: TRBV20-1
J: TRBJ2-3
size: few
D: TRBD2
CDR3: CSAGQRGTYTDTQYF
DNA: TGCAGTGCTGGCCAGCGGGGGACCTACACAGATACGCAGTATTTT

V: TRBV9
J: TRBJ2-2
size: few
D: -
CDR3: CASSLTGGRLDTGELFF
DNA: TGTGCCAGCAGCCTCACGGGGGGCCGCCTTGACACCGGGGAGCTGTTTTTT

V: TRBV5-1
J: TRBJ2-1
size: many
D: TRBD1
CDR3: CASSLKTTGSNEQFF
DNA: TGCGCCAGCAGCCTAAAAACGACAGGGAGCAATGAGCAGTTCTTC

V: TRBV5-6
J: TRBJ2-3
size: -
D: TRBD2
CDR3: CASSLLLAGLTDTQYF
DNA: TGTGCCAGCAGCTTGTTGTTAGCGGGGCTCACAGATACGCAGTATTTT